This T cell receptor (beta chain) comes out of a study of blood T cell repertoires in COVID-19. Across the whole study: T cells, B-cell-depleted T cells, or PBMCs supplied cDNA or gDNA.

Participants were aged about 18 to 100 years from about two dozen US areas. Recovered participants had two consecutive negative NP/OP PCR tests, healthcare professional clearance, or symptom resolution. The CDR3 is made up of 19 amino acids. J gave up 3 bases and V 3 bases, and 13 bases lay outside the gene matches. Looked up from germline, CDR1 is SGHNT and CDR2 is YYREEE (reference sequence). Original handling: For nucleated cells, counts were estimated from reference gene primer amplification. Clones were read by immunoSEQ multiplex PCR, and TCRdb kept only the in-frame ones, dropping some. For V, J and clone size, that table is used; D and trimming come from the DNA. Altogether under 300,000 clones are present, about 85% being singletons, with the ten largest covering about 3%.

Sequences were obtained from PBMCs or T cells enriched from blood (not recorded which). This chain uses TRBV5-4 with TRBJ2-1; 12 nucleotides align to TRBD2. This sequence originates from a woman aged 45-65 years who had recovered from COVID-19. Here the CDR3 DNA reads TGTGCCAGCAGCTCCCTTCAACCTAGCGGGAGGGCCGGCTACAATGAGCAGTTCTTC. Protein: CASSSLQPSGRAGYNEQFF.